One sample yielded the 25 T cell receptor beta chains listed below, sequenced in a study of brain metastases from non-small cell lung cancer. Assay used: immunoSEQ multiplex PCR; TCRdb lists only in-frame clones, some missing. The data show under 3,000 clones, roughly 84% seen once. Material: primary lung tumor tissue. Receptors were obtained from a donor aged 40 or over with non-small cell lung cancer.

CDR3 residues: CASSQRQGLGNEQFF. CDR3 nucleotide sequence: TGCGCCAGCAGCCAACGACAGGGCTTGGGCAATGAGCAGTTCTTC. This rearrangement joins TRBV5-1 to TRBJ2-1; 7 bases fit TRBD1. The trim removed 4 bases at V and 6 bases at J, leaving 10 bases unmatched. Looked up from germline, CDR1 is SGHRS and CDR2 is YFSETQ. The CDR3 totals 15 residues.

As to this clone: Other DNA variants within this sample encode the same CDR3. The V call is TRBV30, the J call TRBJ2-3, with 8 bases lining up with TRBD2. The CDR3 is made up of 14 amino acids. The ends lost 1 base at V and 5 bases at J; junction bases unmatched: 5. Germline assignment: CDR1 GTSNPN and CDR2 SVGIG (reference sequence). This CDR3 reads CAWSGGGRGDTQYF. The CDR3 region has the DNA TGTGCCTGGAGTGGCGGGGGGCGTGGAGATACGCAGTATTTT.

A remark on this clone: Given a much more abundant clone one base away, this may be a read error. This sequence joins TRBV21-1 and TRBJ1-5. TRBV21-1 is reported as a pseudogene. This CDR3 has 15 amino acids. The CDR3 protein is CASSAGTRLGQPQHF. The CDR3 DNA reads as TGTGCCAGCAGCGCGGGGACAAGGTTAGGCCAGCCCCAGCATTTT.

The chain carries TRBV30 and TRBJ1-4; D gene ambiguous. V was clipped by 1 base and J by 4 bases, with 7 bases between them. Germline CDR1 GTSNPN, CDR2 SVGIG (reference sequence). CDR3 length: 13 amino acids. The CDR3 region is CAWSGQSNEKLFF. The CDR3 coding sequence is TGTGCCTGGAGTGGGCAGAGTAATGAAAAACTGTTTTTT.

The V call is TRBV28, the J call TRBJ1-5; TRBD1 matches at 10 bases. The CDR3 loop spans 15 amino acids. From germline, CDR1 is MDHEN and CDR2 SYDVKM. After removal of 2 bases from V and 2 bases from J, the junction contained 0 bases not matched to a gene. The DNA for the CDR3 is TGTGCCAGCAGTTTAGGGACAGGGGGCAATCAGCCCCAGCATTTT. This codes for CASSLGTGGNQPQHF.

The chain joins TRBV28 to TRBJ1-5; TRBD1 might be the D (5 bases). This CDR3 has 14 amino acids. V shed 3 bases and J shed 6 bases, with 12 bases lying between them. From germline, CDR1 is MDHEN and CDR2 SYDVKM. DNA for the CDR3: TGTGCCAGCAGTTTGCCTGGGGGGACTCAGCCCCAGCATTTT. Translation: CASSLPGGTQPQHF.

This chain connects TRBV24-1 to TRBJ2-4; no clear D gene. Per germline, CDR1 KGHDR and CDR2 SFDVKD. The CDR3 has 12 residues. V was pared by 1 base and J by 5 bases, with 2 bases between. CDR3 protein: CATSDFENIQYF. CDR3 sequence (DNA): TGTGCCACCAGTGATTTCGAAAACATTCAGTACTTC.

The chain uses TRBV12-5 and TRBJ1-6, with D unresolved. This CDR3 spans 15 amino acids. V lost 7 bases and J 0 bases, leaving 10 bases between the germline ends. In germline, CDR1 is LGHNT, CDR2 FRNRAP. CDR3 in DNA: TGTGCTAGTGTACGAACTAGCTCCTATAATTCACCCCTCCACTTT. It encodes CASVRTSSYNSPLHF.

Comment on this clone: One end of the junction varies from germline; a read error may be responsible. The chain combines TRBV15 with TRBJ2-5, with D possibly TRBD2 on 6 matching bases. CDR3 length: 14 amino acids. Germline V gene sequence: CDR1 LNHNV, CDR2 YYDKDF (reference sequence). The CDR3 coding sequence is TGTGCCATCAGCGGTGGGGGGACCGGGGGGACCCAGTACTTC. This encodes CAISGGGTGGTQYF.

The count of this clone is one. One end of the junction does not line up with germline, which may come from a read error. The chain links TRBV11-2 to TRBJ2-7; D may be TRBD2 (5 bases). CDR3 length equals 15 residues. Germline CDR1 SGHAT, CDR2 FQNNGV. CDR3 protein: CASASAGALSYEQYF. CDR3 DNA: TGCGCCAGCGCCTCGGCGGGCGCCCTATCCTACGAGCAGTACTTC.

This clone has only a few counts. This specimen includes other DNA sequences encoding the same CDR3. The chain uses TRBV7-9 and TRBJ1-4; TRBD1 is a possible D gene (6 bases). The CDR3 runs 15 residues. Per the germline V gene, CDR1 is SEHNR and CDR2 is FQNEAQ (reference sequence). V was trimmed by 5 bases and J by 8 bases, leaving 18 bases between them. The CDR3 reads CASSLERGAREKLFF. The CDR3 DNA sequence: TGTGCCAGCAGCCTTGAACGGGGGGCAAGGGAAAAACTGTTTTTT.

CDR3 in amino acids: CASSPNRSAGVDEQFF. In DNA, the CDR3 is TGTGCCAGCAGCCCAAATCGCAGTGCGGGAGTAGATGAGCAGTTCTTC. This chain links TRBV7-9 with TRBJ2-1, with 7 bases matching TRBD2. The V gene end was trimmed by 5 bases and the J gene end by 8 bases; junction bases not matched to a gene: 15. This CDR3 comprises 16 residues. CDR1 is SEHNR, CDR2 FQNEAQ, per germline (reference sequence).

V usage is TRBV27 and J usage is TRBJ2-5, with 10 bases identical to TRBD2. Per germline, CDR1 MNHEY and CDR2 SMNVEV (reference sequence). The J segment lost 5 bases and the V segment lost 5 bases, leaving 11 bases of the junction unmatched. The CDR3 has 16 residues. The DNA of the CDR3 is TGTGCCAGCAGTACCAAGGTAGCGGGGGGCTATGAGACCCAGTACTTC. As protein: CASSTKVAGGYETQYF.

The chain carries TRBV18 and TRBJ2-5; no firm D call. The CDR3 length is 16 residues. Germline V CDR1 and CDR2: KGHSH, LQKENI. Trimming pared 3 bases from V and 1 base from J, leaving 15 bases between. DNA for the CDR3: TGTGCCAGCTCACCGACCAGCCCGGCCCCCCAAGAGACCCAGTACTTC. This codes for CASSPTSPAPQETQYF. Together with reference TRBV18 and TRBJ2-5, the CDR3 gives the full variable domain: NAGVMQNPRHLVRRRGQEARLRCSPMKGHSHVYWYRQLPEEGLKFMVYLQKENIIDESGMPKERFSAEFPKEGPSILRIQQVVRGDSAAYFCASSPTSPAPQETQYFGPGTRLLVL.

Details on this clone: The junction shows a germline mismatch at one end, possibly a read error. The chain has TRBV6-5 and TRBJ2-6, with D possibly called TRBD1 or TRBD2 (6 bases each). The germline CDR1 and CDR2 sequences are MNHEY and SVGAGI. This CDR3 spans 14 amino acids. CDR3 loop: CASIRGPGANVLTF. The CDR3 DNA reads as TGTGCCAGCATCCGGGGGCCGGGGGCCAACGTCTTGACTTTC.

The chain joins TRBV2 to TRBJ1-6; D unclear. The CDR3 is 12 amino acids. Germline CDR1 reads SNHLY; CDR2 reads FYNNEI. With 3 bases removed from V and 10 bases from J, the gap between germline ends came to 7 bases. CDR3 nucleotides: TGTGCCAGCAGTGAGAGTGCGTCACCCCTCCACTTT. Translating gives CASSESASPLHF. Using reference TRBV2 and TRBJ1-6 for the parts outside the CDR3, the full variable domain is EPEVTQTPSHQVTQMGQEVILRCVPISNHLYFYWYRQILGQKVEFLVSFYNNEISEKSEIFDDQFSVERPDGSNFTLKIRSTKLEDSAMYFCASSESASPLHFGNGTRLTVT.

The CDR3 protein is CASSLAGDRTDTQYF. DNA of the CDR3: TGTGCCAGCAGTCTAGCGGGAGATAGAACAGATACGCAGTATTTT. V gene TRBV28 combines with J gene TRBJ2-3; TRBD2 matches 10 bases. Germline-derived CDR1 and CDR2 are MDHEN and SYDVKM. The CDR3 extends over 15 amino acids. The V segment lost 5 bases and the J segment 3 bases; nucleotides outside the gene matches: 5.

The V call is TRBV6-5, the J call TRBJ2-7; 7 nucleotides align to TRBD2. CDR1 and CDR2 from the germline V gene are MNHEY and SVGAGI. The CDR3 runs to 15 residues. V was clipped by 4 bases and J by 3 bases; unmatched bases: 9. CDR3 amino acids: CASSWGGTRDYEQYF. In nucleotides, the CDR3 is TGTGCCAGCAGTTGGGGGGGAACGCGGGACTACGAGCAGTACTTC.

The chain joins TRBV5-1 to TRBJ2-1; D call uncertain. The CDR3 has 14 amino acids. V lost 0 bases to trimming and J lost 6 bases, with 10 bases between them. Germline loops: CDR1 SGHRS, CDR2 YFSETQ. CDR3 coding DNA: TGCGCCAGCAGCTTGGCGTCAGCCCGCAATGAGCAGTTCTTC. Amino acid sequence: CASSLASARNEQFF.

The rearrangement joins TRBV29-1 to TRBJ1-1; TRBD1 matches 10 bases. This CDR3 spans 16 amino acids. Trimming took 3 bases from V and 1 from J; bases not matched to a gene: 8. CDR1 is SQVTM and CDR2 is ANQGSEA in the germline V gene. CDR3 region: CSVEDSGQGKNTEAFF. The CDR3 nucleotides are TGCAGCGTTGAGGATTCGGGACAGGGGAAGAACACTGAAGCTTTCTTT.

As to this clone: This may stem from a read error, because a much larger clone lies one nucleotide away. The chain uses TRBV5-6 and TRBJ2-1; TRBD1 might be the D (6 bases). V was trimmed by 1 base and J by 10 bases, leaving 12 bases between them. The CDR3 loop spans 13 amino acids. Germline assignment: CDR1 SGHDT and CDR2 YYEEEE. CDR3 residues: CASSLIRGEEQFF. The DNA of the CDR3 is TGTGCCAGCAGCTTGATCAGGGGCGAAGAGCAGTTCTTC.

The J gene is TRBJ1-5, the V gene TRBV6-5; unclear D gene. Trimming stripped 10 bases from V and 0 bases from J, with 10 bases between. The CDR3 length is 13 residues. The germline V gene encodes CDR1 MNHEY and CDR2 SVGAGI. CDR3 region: CATSTISNQPQHF. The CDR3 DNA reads TGTGCCACCTCCACGATTAGCAATCAGCCCCAGCATTTT.

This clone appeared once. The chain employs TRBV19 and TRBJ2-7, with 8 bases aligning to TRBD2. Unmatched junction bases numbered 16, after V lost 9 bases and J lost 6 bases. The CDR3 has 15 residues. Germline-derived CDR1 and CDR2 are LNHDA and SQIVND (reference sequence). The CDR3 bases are TGTGCCAGCAAGATTACCGGGACTAGTTTTAGCGAGCAGTACTTC. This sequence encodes CASKITGTSFSEQYF.

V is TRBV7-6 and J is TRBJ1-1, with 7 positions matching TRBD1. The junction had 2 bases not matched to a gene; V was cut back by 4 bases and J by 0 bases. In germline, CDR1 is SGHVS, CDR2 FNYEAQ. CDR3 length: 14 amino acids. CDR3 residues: CASSSTGLNTEAFF. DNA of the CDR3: TGTGCCAGCAGCTCGACAGGGTTGAACACTGAAGCTTTCTTT.

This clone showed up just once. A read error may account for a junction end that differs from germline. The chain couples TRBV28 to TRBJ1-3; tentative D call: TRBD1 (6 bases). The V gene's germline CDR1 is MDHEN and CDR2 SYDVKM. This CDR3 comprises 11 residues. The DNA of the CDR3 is TGTGCCACATTACAGGGAAACATCATATATTTT. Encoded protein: CATLQGNIIYF. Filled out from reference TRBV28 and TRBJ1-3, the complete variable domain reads DVKVTQSSRYLVKRTGEKVFLECVQDMDHENMFWYRQDPGLGLRLIYFSYDVKMKEKGDIPEGYSVSREKKERFSLILESASTNQTSMYLCATLQGNIIYFGEGSWLTVV.